The 10 T cell receptor beta chains below were found in one sample sequenced in a study of post-analysis software for immune sequencing data. General observations from the study: TRBV segments more frequent in patients than in controls numbered about five and included TRBV5-6, TRBV5-1 and TRBV20-1.

These receptors' targets are unknown. Sequencing libraries made from TCR beta cDNA carried unique molecular identifiers. TCRdb re-called the PCR reads with MiXCR, one entry per CDR3 protein. The table lists under 650,000 distinct CDR3 sequences, about 40% of them singletons. Material: blood. The receptors were sampled from a girl between 5 and 17 years old with multiple sclerosis.

This clonotype was found a few times. The chain joins TRBV7-2 to TRBJ2-3; 7 bases fit TRBD2. Germline-derived CDR1 and CDR2 are SGHTA and FQGNSA. This CDR3 spans 15 amino acids. Trimming cost V 2 bases and J 2 bases; bases outside gene matches: 4. CDR3 sequence reads: CASSLPLAATDTQYF. The CDR3 coding sequence is TGTGCCAGCAGCTTACCCCTAGCGGCCACAGATACGCAGTATTTT.

This chain connects TRBV29-1 to TRBJ2-4; 11 bases agree with TRBD1. The DNA end lines up better with TRBJ2-7; the J call may be wrong. Germline V lookup: CDR1 SQVTM, CDR2 ANQGSEA. The CDR3 consists of 15 residues. The CDR3 DNA sequence: TGCAGCGTTGAATGGGTCGGGACAGGGGGCTACGAGCAGTACTTC. It specifies CSVEWVGTGGYEQYF.

The V gene is TRBV12-3 or TRBV12-4, the J gene TRBJ2-7; no firm D call. V lost 1 base to trimming and J lost 0 bases, with 7 bases between them. The CDR3 covers 14 residues. The CDR3 bases are TGTGCCAGCAGTTTAGGTCCCTTCTCCTACGAGCAGTACTTC. Amino acid sequence: CASSLGPFSYEQYF.

The rearrangement links TRBV20-1 to TRBJ1-1; 8 nucleotides agree with TRBD1. V gave up 6 bases and J gave up 7 bases; unmatched junction bases: 7. The CDR3 loop spans 12 amino acids. The germline CDR1 and CDR2 sequences are DFQATT and SNEGSKA (reference sequence). The CDR3 sequence: CSARDRQNEAFF. DNA for the CDR3: TGCAGTGCAAGGGACAGGCAGAATGAAGCTTTCTTT.

Only a few counts were recorded for this clonotype. The chain links TRBV3-1 to TRBJ2-5; no clear D. V dropped 1 base and J dropped 5 bases, with 5 bases sitting between them. The CDR3 has 12 amino acids. Germline assignment: CDR1 LGHDT and CDR2 YNNKEL (reference sequence). Here the CDR3 reads CASSQAAETQYF. CDR3 nucleotides: TGTGCCAGCAGCCAAGCAGCCGAGACCCAGTACTTC.

This chain joins TRBV12-3 or TRBV12-4 and TRBJ2-3; 13 bases are a match to TRBD2. CDR3 length: 19 residues. J was trimmed by 2 bases and V by 2 bases; bases with no gene match: 10. The CDR3 here is CASSLPALGTSGNTDTQYF. The CDR3, as DNA: TGTGCCAGCAGTTTACCAGCGTTGGGGACTAGCGGGAACACAGATACGCAGTATTTT.

This chain joins TRBV5-1 and TRBJ2-1; the match to TRBD2 covers 13 bases. V shed 4 bases, J shed 8 bases, and the junction held 6 bases outside the gene matches. Germline assignment: CDR1 SGHRS and CDR2 YFSETQ. The CDR3 sequence is 15 residues long. For the CDR3, the DNA is TGCGCCAGCAGCAGGGGACTAGCGGGACGCGATGAGCAGTTCTTC. Its protein is CASSRGLAGRDEQFF.

The chain recombines TRBV2 with TRBJ2-3; D not resolved. V was shortened by 11 bases and J by 5 bases, with 14 bases between the two germline ends. There are 12 residues in the CDR3. CDR1 and CDR2 from the germline V gene are SNHLY and FYNNEI. In DNA, the CDR3 is TGTGCCTGCACCGAATGGGTAGATACGCAGTATTTT. It is translated as CACTEWVDTQYF.

This clonotype was picked up a small number of times. The CDR3 DNA follows: TGTGCCAGCAGCCAGTCTAGCGAGGCAAAAGAGACCCAGTACTTC. It translates to CASSQSSEAKETQYF. The chain carries TRBV3-1 and TRBJ2-5, with D possibly TRBD2 on 6 matching bases. V was shortened by 3 bases and J by 3 bases, with 14 bases between the two germline ends. Germline V gene lookup returns CDR1 LGHDT and CDR2 YNNKEL (reference sequence). The length of the CDR3 is 15 residues.

V is TRBV20-1 and J is TRBJ2-3; D is unclear. Germline V gives CDR1 DFQATT, CDR2 SNEGSKA (reference sequence). This CDR3 region has 14 residues. V lost 1 base and J 1 base, leaving 9 bases between the germline ends. CDR3 sequence: CSARVGSGTDTQYF. The CDR3 nucleotides read TGCAGTGCTAGAGTTGGGTCTGGCACAGATACGCAGTATTTT.